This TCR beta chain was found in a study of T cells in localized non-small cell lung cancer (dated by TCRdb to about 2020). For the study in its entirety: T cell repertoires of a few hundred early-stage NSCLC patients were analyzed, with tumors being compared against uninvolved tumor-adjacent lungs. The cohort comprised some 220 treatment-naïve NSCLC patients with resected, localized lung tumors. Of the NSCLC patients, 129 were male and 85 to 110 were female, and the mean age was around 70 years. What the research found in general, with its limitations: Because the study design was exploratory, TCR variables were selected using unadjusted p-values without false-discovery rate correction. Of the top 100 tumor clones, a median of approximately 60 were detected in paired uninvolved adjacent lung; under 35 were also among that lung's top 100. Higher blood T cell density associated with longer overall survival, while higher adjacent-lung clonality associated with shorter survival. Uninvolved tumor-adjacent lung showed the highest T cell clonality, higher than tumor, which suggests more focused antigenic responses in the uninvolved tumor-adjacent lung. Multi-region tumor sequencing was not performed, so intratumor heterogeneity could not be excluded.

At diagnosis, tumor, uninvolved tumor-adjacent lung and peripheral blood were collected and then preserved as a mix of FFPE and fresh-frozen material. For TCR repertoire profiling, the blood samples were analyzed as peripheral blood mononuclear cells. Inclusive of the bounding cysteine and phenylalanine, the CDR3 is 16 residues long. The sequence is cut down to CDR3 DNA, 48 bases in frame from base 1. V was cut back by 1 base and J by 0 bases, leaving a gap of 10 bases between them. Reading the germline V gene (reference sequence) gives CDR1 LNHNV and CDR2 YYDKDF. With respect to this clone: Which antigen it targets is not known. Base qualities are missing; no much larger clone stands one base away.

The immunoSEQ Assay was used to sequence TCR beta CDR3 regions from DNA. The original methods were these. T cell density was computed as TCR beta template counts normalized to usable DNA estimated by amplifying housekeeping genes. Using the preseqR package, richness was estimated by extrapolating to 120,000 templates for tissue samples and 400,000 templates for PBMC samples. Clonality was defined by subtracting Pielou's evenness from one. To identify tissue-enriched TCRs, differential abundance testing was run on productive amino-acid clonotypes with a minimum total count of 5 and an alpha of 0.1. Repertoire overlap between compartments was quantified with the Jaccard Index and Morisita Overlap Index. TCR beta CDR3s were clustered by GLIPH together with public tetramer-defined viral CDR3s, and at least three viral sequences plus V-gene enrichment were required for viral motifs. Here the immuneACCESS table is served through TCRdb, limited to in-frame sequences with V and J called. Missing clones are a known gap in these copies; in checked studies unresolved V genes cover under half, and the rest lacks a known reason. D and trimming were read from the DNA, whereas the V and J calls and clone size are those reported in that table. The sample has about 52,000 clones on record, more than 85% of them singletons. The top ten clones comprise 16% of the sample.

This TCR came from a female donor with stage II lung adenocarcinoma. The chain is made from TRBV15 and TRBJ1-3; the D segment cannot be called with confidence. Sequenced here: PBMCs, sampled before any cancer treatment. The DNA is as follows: TGTGCCACCAGCAGAGCGAAACCGACCTCTGGAAACACCATATATTTT. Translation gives CATSRAKPTSGNTIYF.